These 9 T cell receptor beta chains originate from one sample sequenced in a study of T-cell memory formation after mild COVID-19. TCRdb fed the 5' RACE reads into MiXCR, producing one record per CDR3 protein. The table shows 350,000 to 550,000 distinct CDR3 sequences, with roughly 17% occurring only once. Sequenced input: PBMCs or a T cell subset sorted from them (not recorded which). These receptors all come from a man between 18 and 35 years old who had mild COVID-19 (a few samples of this study predate the infection). Cell type and time point are not known.

V gene TRBV7-8 combines with J gene TRBJ2-5; no definite D call. The CDR3 is 13 amino acids. V gave up 0 bases and J gave up 4 bases, with 6 bases separating them. CDR1 and CDR2 (germline): SGHVS, FQNEAQ. CDR3 nucleotide sequence: TGTGCCAGCAGCTTAGCGTCTGCAGAGACCCAGTACTTC. It encodes CASSLASAETQYF.

This clonotype has just a few counts. The chain recombines TRBV12-3 or TRBV12-4 with TRBJ1-2, with TRBD1 as a possible D gene (6 bases). The CDR3 runs to 15 residues. Trimming stripped 7 bases from V and 7 bases from J, with 22 bases between. CDR3 residues: CASTSQGSPGGGYTF. The CDR3 DNA reads TGTGCCAGCACTTCTCAGGGGTCCCCTGGTGGTGGCTACACCTTC.

This clonotype was counted between two and nine times. The chain links TRBV9 to TRBJ2-4; D not resolved. The CDR3 runs 14 residues. Trimming stripped 4 bases from V and 8 bases from J, with 16 bases between. Germline CDR1 is SGDLS and CDR2 is YYNGEE. The CDR3 sequence is CASSSPPTLDIQYF. The CDR3 nucleotides read TGTGCCAGCAGCTCGCCACCCACCTTGGACATTCAGTACTTC.

The genes are TRBV6-5 and TRBJ2-1; 16 nucleotides line up with TRBD2. Germline V gene sequence: CDR1 MNHEY, CDR2 SVGAGI. The CDR3 sequence is 18 residues long. Unmatched junction bases numbered 5, after V lost 6 bases and J lost 0 bases. The CDR3 protein is CASRRGLAGGSSYNEQFF. CDR3 nucleotides: TGTGCCAGCAGGAGGGGACTAGCGGGGGGGAGCTCCTACAATGAGCAGTTCTTC.

The rearrangement links TRBV2 to TRBJ1-6, with TRBD1 as a possible D gene (6 bases). The CDR3 loop spans 14 amino acids. CDR1 is SNHLY and CDR2 is FYNNEI in the germline V gene. Between the trimmed V and J ends, which lost 6 bases and 7 bases, there was a span of 13 bases. The DNA for the CDR3 is TGTGCCAGCAGACCCGACAGGTGGAATTCACCCCTCCACTTT. Translating gives CASRPDRWNSPLHF.

This clonotype was recorded at least ten times. In nucleotides, the CDR3 is TGTGCCAGCAGGAACCTGTTAAACCAAGAGACCCAGTACTTC. Its protein product is CASRNLLNQETQYF. This chain links TRBV5-5 with TRBJ2-5; D ambiguous. V lost 5 bases, J lost 0 bases, and 11 bases lay in between. The CDR3 runs 14 residues. CDR1 and CDR2 (germline): SGHKS, YYEKEE (reference sequence).

This chain links TRBV6-5 with TRBJ2-1; D is perhaps TRBD2 (6 bases). Trimming removed 6 bases from V and 4 bases from J, with 10 bases in between. Germline V gene data show CDR1 as MNHEY and CDR2 as SVGAGI. This CDR3 is built from 13 residues. DNA of the CDR3: TGTGCCAGCAGCAGCCGGGAGTACAATGAGCAGTTCTTC. Its translation: CASSSREYNEQFF.

This clonotype was counted a few times. The V and J genes are TRBV11-2 and TRBJ2-7; D not resolved. There are 12 residues in the CDR3. V was trimmed by 5 bases and J by 4 bases, leaving 9 bases between them. In germline, CDR1 is SGHAT, CDR2 FQNNGV. The CDR3 coding sequence is TGTGCCAGCAGCCGGATGGGATACGAGCAGTACGTC. Translated, it gives CASSRMGYEQYV.

The rearrangement joins TRBV12-3 or TRBV12-4 to TRBJ1-1, with D maybe TRBD1 (5 bases). The CDR3 runs to 15 residues. V lost 6 bases, J lost 2 bases, and 16 bases lay in between. CDR3 region: CASRGPYGSNTEAFF. The CDR3 region has the DNA TGTGCCAGCAGGGGGCCGTACGGATCTAACACTGAAGCTTTCTTT.